Listed below are T cell receptor beta chains from one sample, sequenced in a study of blood T cell repertoires in COVID-19. Assay used: immunoSEQ multiplex PCR; TCRdb lists only in-frame clones, some missing. This sample has under 300,000 clones, with around 82% found just once. The sample was PBMCs or T cells enriched from blood (not recorded which). The receptors were gathered from a man aged 45-65 years who had recovered from COVID-19. The CDR3 runs from the conserved cysteine through the conserved F or W. D genes are given only for firm matches. Rows give clone size only sometimes, using once, few, many, or a class for an expanded clone.

>NA|TRBV14|NA|TRBJ1-5
CASSQAPNQPQHF
TGTGCCAGCAGCCAAGCCCCTAATCAGCCCCAGCATTTT
>NA|TRBV27|once|TRBJ2-4
CASRPEGAAKNIQYF
TGTGCCAGCAGGCCGGAAGGGGCGGCCAAAAACATTCAGTACTTC
>NA|TRBV7-9|NA|TRBJ2-7
CASSLGGFYEQYF
TGTGCCAGCAGCTTAGGAGGGTTTTACGAGCAGTACTTC
>TRBD2|TRBV5-4|NA|TRBJ2-5
CASSSPGLPQETQYF
TGTGCCAGCAGCTCGCCGGGACTACCTCAAGAGACCCAGTACTTC
>TRBD2|TRBV6-2/TRBV6-3|NA|TRBJ2-1
CASSYSPGTSFDEQFF
TGTGCCAGCAGTTACTCACCCGGGACTAGCTTCGATGAGCAGTTCTTC
>NA|TRBV6-5|NA|TRBJ1-1
CASTVTEITEAFF
TGTGCCAGCACTGTGACAGAGATCACTGAAGCTTTCTTT
>TRBD1|TRBV7-9|NA|TRBJ1-2
CASSSPDRYHGYTF
TGTGCCAGCAGCAGCCCGGACAGGTACCATGGCTACACCTTC
>NA|TRBV18|NA|TRBJ1-5
CASSPRQESNQPQHF
TGTGCCAGCTCACCACGACAGGAGAGCAATCAGCCCCAGCATTTT
>NA|TRBV20-1|NA|TRBJ2-1
CSATSGQFF
TGCAGTGCAACTAGTGGGCAGTTCTTC
>NA|TRBV7-9|NA|TRBJ2-7
CASSKGRSEEQYF
TGTGCCAGCAGCAAAGGGAGATCTGAAGAGCAGTACTTC
>NA|TRBV5-6|NA|TRBJ1-2
CASSSLSPDYGYTF
TGTGCCAGCAGCTCACTTTCTCCCGACTATGGCTACACCTTC
>TRBD1|TRBV30|NA|TRBJ1-2
CAWSVIRDSDNYGYTF
TGTGCCTGGAGTGTTATCCGGGACAGCGATAACTATGGCTACACCTTC
>NA|TRBV21-1|few|TRBJ1-4
CASSKRARGYATNEKLFF
TGTGCCAGCAGCAAGAGGGCCAGGGGGTACGCAACTAATGAAAAACTGTTTTTT
>TRBD1|TRBV5-4|NA|TRBJ1-1
CASSPGRQGAVNTEAFF
TGTGCCAGCAGCCCGGGGAGACAGGGGGCGGTGAACACTGAAGCTTTCTTT
>NA|TRBV20-1|NA|TRBJ2-7
CSARGAQANF
TGCAGTGCTAGAGGAGCCCAAGCCAACTTC
>TRBD1|TRBV11-3|NA|TRBJ2-7
CASSSHRGTVEQYF
TGTGCCAGCAGTTCCCACAGGGGAACGGTAGAGCAGTACTTC
>TRBD1|TRBV5-4|once|TRBJ2-7
CASSWTGAYEQYF
TGTGCCAGCAGCTGGACAGGGGCCTACGAGCAGTACTTC
>TRBD1|TRBV10-3|NA|TRBJ2-1
CAISERGDRTNEQFF
TGTGCCATCAGTGAAAGGGGGGACAGGACGAATGAGCAGTTCTTC
>TRBD2|TRBV5-1|few|TRBJ2-7
CASSMTSGEPIYEQYF
TGCGCCAGCAGCATGACTAGCGGGGAACCTATCTACGAGCAGTACTTC
>NA|TRBV2|NA|TRBJ2-2
CASIVGLSAGELFF
TGTGCCAGCATAGTAGGACTATCGGCCGGGGAGCTGTTTTTT
>NA|TRBV10-3|NA|TRBJ2-1
CAISTPVGRAVGEFF
TGTGCCATCTCGACCCCAGTGGGTCGGGCCGTAGGGGAGTTCTTC
>TRBD1|TRBV24-1|once|TRBJ2-5
CATSDTQGTETQYF
TGTGCCACCAGTGATACACAGGGGACGGAGACCCAGTACTTC
>NA|TRBV28|NA|TRBJ2-1
CASSSPGHHTGNEQFF
TGTGCCAGCAGTTCCCCCGGACACCACACGGGCAATGAGCAGTTCTTC
>NA|TRBV21-1|NA|TRBJ2-5
CASRQGSETQYF
TGTGCCAGCAGACAGGGATCAGAGACCCAGTACTTC
>TRBD1|TRBV5-1|few|TRBJ2-1
CASSLGFWGTGFYNEQFF
TGCGCCAGCAGCTTGGGGTTTTGGGGGACAGGTTTCTACAATGAGCAGTTCTTC
>NA|TRBV13|NA|TRBJ1-1
CASRGGAGTEAFF
TGTGCCAGCAGAGGAGGGGCGGGTACTGAAGCTTTCTTT
>NA|TRBV4-3|few|TRBJ2-1
CASSRVQGKQFF
TGCGCCAGCAGCCGAGTTCAGGGTAAGCAGTTCTTC
>NA|TRBV19|NA|TRBJ1-5
CASSIVGHSNQPQHF
TGTGCCAGTAGTATAGTAGGACATAGCAATCAGCCCCAGCATTTT
>NA|TRBV28|once|TRBJ1-5
CASSSYGGGGNQPQHF
TGTGCCAGCAGTTCCTACGGGGGAGGGGGCAATCAGCCCCAGCATTTT
>TRBD1|TRBV6-5|few|TRBJ2-1
CASSKGQNNEQFF
TGTGCCAGCAGTAAGGGACAGAACAATGAGCAGTTCTTC
>TRBD2|TRBV19|NA|TRBJ2-3
CASKVAGGPTDTQYF
TGTGCCAGTAAGGTAGCGGGAGGGCCGACAGATACGCAGTATTTT
>NA|TRBV20-1|NA|TRBJ1-5
CSASSGGVGNQPQHF
TGCAGTGCTAGTTCGGGGGGGGTCGGCAATCAGCCCCAGCATTTT
>NA|TRBV9|NA|TRBJ1-1
CASSVGGVAREAFF
TGTGCCAGCAGCGTAGGAGGGGTAGCCCGGGAGGCTTTCTTT
>NA|TRBV5-3|NA|TRBJ2-7
CARSLYTHEQYF
TGTGCCAGAAGCTTATACACCCACGAGCAGTACTTC
>NA|TRBV4-2|NA|TRBJ2-1
CASSQDLPVAHYNEQFF
TGTGCCAGCAGCCAAGATCTTCCGGTCGCTCACTACAATGAGCAGTTCTTC
>TRBD1|TRBV18|NA|TRBJ1-1
CASSLQGAIDAFF
TGTGCCAGCTCGCTCCAGGGGGCTATTGACGCTTTCTTT
>NA|TRBV6-5|NA|TRBJ1-5
CASGQDPQHF
TGTGCCAGCGGTCAGGATCCCCAGCATTTT
>NA|TRBV5-6|NA|TRBJ1-4
CASSVSRSEAEKLFF
TGTGCCAGCAGCGTCTCAAGGAGCGAGGCTGAAAAACTGTTTTTT
>TRBD1|TRBV11-2|NA|TRBJ2-7
CASSLGAGQGYEQYF
TGTGCCAGCAGCTTAGGGGCGGGACAGGGGTACGAGCAGTACTTC
>NA|TRBV28|NA|TRBJ2-2
CASSLQGPEYGELFF
TGTGCCAGCAGTTTACAGGGTCCGGAGTACGGGGAGCTGTTTTTT
>TRBD1|TRBV18|NA|TRBJ1-3
CASSPGGQPGNTIYF
TGTGCCAGCTCACCAGGGGGACAGCCCGGAAACACCATATATTTT
>TRBD2|TRBV11-2|NA|TRBJ2-1
CASSSQAGATGKQFF
TGTGCCAGCAGCTCTCAAGCGGGGGCAACTGGGAAGCAGTTCTTC
>NA|TRBV4-2|NA|TRBJ2-5
CASSLQIGGQETQYF
TGTGCCAGCAGCCTCCAAATAGGGGGCCAAGAGACCCAGTACTTC
>NA|TRBV11-2|NA|TRBJ2-1
CASGHNEQFF
TGTGCCAGCGGGCACAATGAGCAGTTCTTC
>NA|TRBV6-5|NA|TRBJ2-7
CASSQFDEQYF
TGTGCCAGCAGTCAGTTCGACGAGCAGTACTTC
>NA|TRBV6-2/TRBV6-3|NA|TRBJ1-1
CASSYSTSGAPIRTEAFF
TGTGCCAGCAGTTACTCGACTTCAGGGGCCCCTATCAGGACTGAAGCTTTCTTT